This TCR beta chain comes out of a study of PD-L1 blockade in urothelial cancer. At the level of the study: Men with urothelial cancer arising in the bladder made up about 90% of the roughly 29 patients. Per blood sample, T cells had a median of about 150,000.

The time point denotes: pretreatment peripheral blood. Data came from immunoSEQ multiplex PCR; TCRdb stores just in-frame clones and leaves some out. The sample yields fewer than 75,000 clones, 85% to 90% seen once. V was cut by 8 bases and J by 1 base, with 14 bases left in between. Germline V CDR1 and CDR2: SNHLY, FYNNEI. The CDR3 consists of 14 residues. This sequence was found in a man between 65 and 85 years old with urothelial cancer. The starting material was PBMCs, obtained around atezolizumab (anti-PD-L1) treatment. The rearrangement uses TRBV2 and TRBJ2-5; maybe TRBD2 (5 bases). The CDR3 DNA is TGTGCCAGCTTGGGGAAGGACTCCCAAGAGACCCAGTACTTC. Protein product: CASLGKDSQETQYF.